This TCR beta chain emerged from a study of beta chain features in type 1 diabetes. Study overall: The samples had 100 million to 140 million sorted cells examined in all.

Germline CDR1 SGHRS, CDR2 YFSETQ. The CDR3 contains 14 residues. V lost 0 bases, J lost 1 base, and 7 bases lay in between. One heparinised draw, averaging about 116 mL, was taken per donor. Sequencing targeted expressed TCRB transcripts, as all isolated RNA had been reverse transcribed. Assay used: immunoSEQ multiplex PCR; TCRdb lists only in-frame clones, some missing. The sample has about 370,000 clones, approximately 15% seen once. The clonotype was recovered from a woman aged 18-29 years in good health. The chain employs TRBV5-1 and TRBJ1-1; D unclear. The sample consisted of naive CD4+ T cells from blood. The chain's CDR3 is CASSLGPSNTEAFF. The CDR3, as DNA: TGCGCCAGCAGCTTGGGTCCGTCGAACACTGAAGCTTTCTTT.